This record looks at one TCR beta chain sequence and its context. Those enrolled in Seattle joined during active infection and were followed longitudinally afterward. The record originates from a study of blood T cell repertoires in COVID-19. Study summary: Sites in the United States, Italy and Spain provided acute and convalescent COVID-19 samples.

Only in-frame clones appear in the TCRdb table, and some are missing; sequencing was by immunoSEQ multiplex PCR. The table has about 210,000 clones, approximately 81% seen once. Sequencing was performed on peripheral blood. This sequence was found in a woman of 80 years or more with COVID-19, enrolled during active disease.

CDR3 sequence (DNA): TGCAGCGTTGGGGGCAGTAGGGAAGAGCAGTACTTC. Amino acid sequence: CSVGGSREEQYF. The V gene is TRBV29-1, the J gene TRBJ2-7, with a tentative D call TRBD1 (5 bases). V gave up 4 bases and J gave up 7 bases, with 14 bases separating them. Germline CDR1 and CDR2: SQVTM and ANQGSEA. The length of the CDR3 is 12 residues.